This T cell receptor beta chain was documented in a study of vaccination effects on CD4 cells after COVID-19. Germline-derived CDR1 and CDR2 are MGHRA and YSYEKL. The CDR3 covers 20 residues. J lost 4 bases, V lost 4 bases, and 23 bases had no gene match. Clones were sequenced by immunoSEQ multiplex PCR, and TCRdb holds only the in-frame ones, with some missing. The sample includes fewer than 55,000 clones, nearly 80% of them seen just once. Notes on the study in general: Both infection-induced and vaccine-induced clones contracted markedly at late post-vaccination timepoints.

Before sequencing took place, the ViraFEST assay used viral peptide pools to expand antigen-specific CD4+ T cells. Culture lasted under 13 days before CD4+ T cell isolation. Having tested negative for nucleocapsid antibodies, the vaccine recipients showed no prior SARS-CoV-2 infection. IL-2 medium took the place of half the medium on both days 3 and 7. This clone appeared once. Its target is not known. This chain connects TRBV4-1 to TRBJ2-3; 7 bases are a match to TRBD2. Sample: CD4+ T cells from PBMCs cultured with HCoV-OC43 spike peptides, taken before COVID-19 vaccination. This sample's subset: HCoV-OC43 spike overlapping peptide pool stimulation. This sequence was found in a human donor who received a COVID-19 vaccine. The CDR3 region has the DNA TGCGCCAGCAGCCGGCACGAAGGCGGGGGTCGGTCAGGTAGTGCAGATACGCAGTATTTT. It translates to CASSRHEGGGRSGSADTQYF.